Listed below are T cell receptor beta chains from one sample, sequenced in a study of beta chain features in type 1 diabetes. Measured with immunoSEQ multiplex PCR; TCRdb has only the in-frame clones, and not every one. The sample includes 250,000 to 300,000 clones, around 24% seen only once; the top ten take roughly 0.013%. The sequenced sample consisted of naive CD4+ T cells from blood. Receptors were obtained from a woman aged 25 to 39 with type 1 diabetes. Both conserved end residues are part of each CDR3. Each record gives: D gene, J gene, V gene, CDR3 length, clone size, CDR3 DNA, CDR3 protein. D genes are given only for firm matches. Clone size is shown for a subset of rows, as once, few, many or a class of expanded clone.

TRBD2 TRBJ2-1 TRBV7-7 15 few TGTGCTAGCAGCCGGGGACTAAACTCCTACAATGAGCAGTTCTTC CASSRGLNSYNEQFF
NA TRBJ2-1 TRBV9 15 once TGTGCCAGCAGCGTAGCCGGGGACTTTTACAATGAGCAGTTCTTC CASSVAGDFYNEQFF
TRBD1 TRBJ1-2 TRBV5-6 16 NA TGTGCCAGCAGCAGGGGACAGGGTTTTGTAGGCTATGGCTACACCTTC CASSRGQGFVGYGYTF
NA TRBJ2-3 TRBV25-1 13 NA TGTGCCAGCAGTAACGCGGGGCCAGATACGCAGTATTTT CASSNAGPDTQYF
NA TRBJ2-1 TRBV15 15 few TGTGCCACCAGCAGGCTCAGGGGTAGCTACAATGAGCAGTTCTTC CATSRLRGSYNEQFF
NA TRBJ2-2 TRBV11-3 14 few TGTGCCAGCAGCGGCCGGGACTCGGAAGGGGAGCTGTTTTTT CASSGRDSEGELFF
TRBD2 TRBJ2-7 TRBV4-1 15 few TGCGCCAGCAGCCAACCGACTAGCCGGAAAAACGAGCAGTACTTC CASSQPTSRKNEQYF
NA TRBJ2-7 TRBV7-9 14 few TGTGCCAGCAGCTCCGTTGCGGGAACCTACGAGCAGTACTTC CASSSVAGTYEQYF
TRBD1 TRBJ2-2 TRBV25-1 15 few TGTGCCAGCAGTGAAAGGACAGGGGTGGGTCGGGAGCTGTTTTTT CASSERTGVGRELFF
TRBD2 TRBJ2-6 TRBV5-1 16 NA TGCGCCAGCAGCCTCTGGACTAGCTCTGGGGCCAACGTCCTGACTTTC CASSLWTSSGANVLTF
TRBD2 TRBJ2-3 TRBV19 15 NA TGTGCCAGTAGGAGGACTAGCGGTTACACAGATACGCAGTATTTT CASRRTSGYTDTQYF
NA TRBJ1-1 TRBV28 12 NA TGTGCCAGCAGTTTATACGGCACTGAAGCTTTCTTT CASSLYGTEAFF
TRBD1 TRBJ1-5 TRBV7-9 16 NA TGTGCCAGCAGCCCCGGGACAGGGGGCTTTAATCAGCCCCAGCATTTT CASSPGTGGFNQPQHF
TRBD1 TRBJ1-2 TRBV27 15 NA TGTGCCAGCAGTCCGCAGGGACAGGGGGCAACGGGCTACACCTTC CASSPQGQGATGYTF
TRBD1 TRBJ1-1 TRBV10-3 15 few TGTGCCATCAGTGAGCGGGGACAGATGAACACTGAAGCTTTCTTT CAISERGQMNTEAFF
NA TRBJ2-7 TRBV30 11 NA TGTGCCTGGTCCAGGGAAGGCGAGCAGTACTTC CAWSREGEQYF
TRBD1 TRBJ1-1 TRBV13 16 NA TGTGCCAGCAGCCGGGAGGACAGGGTGGAGCACACTGAAGCTTTCTTT CASSREDRVEHTEAFF
NA TRBJ1-4 TRBV5-1 16 few TGCGCCAGCAGCTTGGCTCAGACAGCCGCTAATGAAAAACTGTTTTTT CASSLAQTAANEKLFF
TRBD2 TRBJ2-1 TRBV5-1 14 NA TGCGCCAGCAGCTTGGGGGGAGGGCCCGATGAGCAGTTCTTC CASSLGGGPDEQFF
NA TRBJ2-1 TRBV5-1 15 few TGCGCCAGCAGCTCCGGACTTTCTGCCTACAATGAGCAGTTCTTC CASSSGLSAYNEQFF
NA TRBJ2-5 TRBV7-8 14 few TGTGCCAGCAGCTTTGGCCCCAATCAAGAGACCCAGTACTTC CASSFGPNQETQYF
TRBD2 TRBJ2-3 TRBV30 14 few TGTGCCTGGAGAGTGGCGGGAGTCTCAGATACGCAGTATTTT CAWRVAGVSDTQYF
NA TRBJ2-3 TRBV29-1 15 NA TGCAGCGTTGAAGGGGACTTCTCTAGCACAGATACGCAGTATTTT CSVEGDFSSTDTQYF
NA TRBJ1-5 TRBV27 13 NA TGTGCCAGCAGTTTAAGAGACTATCAGCCCCAGCATTTT CASSLRDYQPQHF
TRBD2 TRBJ2-7 TRBV9 17 few TGTGCCAGCAGCGTAGGTCTAGCGGGAGGACCATTCAACGAGCAGTACTTC CASSVGLAGGPFNEQYF
NA TRBJ2-5 TRBV5-1 14 NA TGCGCCAGCAGCTCACAGGGACGGCAAGAGACCCAGTACTTC CASSSQGRQETQYF
NA TRBJ2-3 TRBV4-1 15 NA TGCGCCAGCAGCCAAGAATTGGTGAGATCAGATACGCAGTATTTT CASSQELVRSDTQYF
TRBD1 TRBJ1-4 TRBV4-1 16 few TGCGCCAGCAGCCAAGATTGGCCAGGGGGTAATGAAAAACTGTTTTTT CASSQDWPGGNEKLFF
NA TRBJ1-1 TRBV10-3 15 NA TGTGCCATCAGTGAGTCGGGCAACCAGAACACTGAAGCTTTCTTT CAISESGNQNTEAFF
TRBD2 TRBJ2-7 TRBV28 13 few TGTGCCAGCAACGCGGGGGTGACCTACGAGCAGTACTTC CASNAGVTYEQYF
TRBD1 TRBJ1-2 TRBV18 15 NA TGTGCCAGCTCACCGGACTCGACAGGGTCCTATGGCTACACCTTC CASSPDSTGSYGYTF
NA TRBJ1-3 TRBV30 11 few TGTGCCTGGGGACATGGAAACACCATATATTTT CAWGHGNTIYF
TRBD1 TRBJ2-6 TRBV23-1 19 NA TGCGCCAGCAGTCAGACCCACAGGGGTCATAGGACTGGGGCCAACGTCCTGACTTTC CASSQTHRGHRTGANVLTF
NA TRBJ2-2 TRBV7-2 17 few TGTGCCAGCAGTTTAGGAGGGTTTAGCGACCACACCGGGGAGCTGTTTTTT CASSLGGFSDHTGELFF
TRBD2 TRBJ2-7 TRBV7-2 15 few TGTGCCAGCAGCTTAGTGGCTAGCGGGGTCTACGAGCAGTACTTC CASSLVASGVYEQYF
NA TRBJ2-7 TRBV21-1 14 NA TGTGCCAGCAGCAAAGGCAGGGAATCCTACGAGCAGTACTTC CASSKGRESYEQYF
NA TRBJ1-3 TRBV15 14 NA TGTGCCACCAGCGGCGGGGGACATGGAAACACCATATATTTT CATSGGGHGNTIYF
TRBD1 TRBJ1-1 TRBV29-1 18 NA TGCAGCGTGGGAAACCACCGGGACAGTTATTCGGGGGTGACTGAAGCTTTCTTT CSVGNHRDSYSGVTEAFF
TRBD2 TRBJ2-3 TRBV6-1 15 few TGTGCCAGCAGTGACGGGACTAGCGGGAGGGATACGCAGTATTTT CASSDGTSGRDTQYF
TRBD1 TRBJ2-1 TRBV5-1 16 NA TGCGCCAGCAGTCGTCAGGGGGCGAACTCCTACAATGAGCAGTTCTTC CASSRQGANSYNEQFF
TRBD1 TRBJ1-1 TRBV29-1 13 NA TGCAGCGGATTCGACAGGGCGAACACTGAAGCTTTCTTT CSGFDRANTEAFF
NA TRBJ1-2 TRBV2 14 few TGTGCCAGCAGTGAAGTTGGGCAGACCTATGGCTACACCTTC CASSEVGQTYGYTF
TRBD1 TRBJ2-2 TRBV29-1 17 NA TGCAGCGCTACCCGGAGGACAGGGGGTCTGAACACCGGGGAGCTGTTTTTT CSATRRTGGLNTGELFF
TRBD1 TRBJ1-2 TRBV30 12 NA TGTGCCTGGAGTGAGGGGGCCCATGGCTACACCTTC CAWSEGAHGYTF
NA TRBJ2-7 TRBV7-2 15 NA TGTGCCAGCAGCTTTTCTAGCTGGAATACGGGGGAGCAGTACTTC CASSFSSWNTGEQYF
TRBD2 TRBJ2-5 TRBV23-1 18 many TGCGCCAGCAGTCAATCGATCAGACTAGCGGGAGACCAAGAGACCCAGTACTTC CASSQSIRLAGDQETQYF
NA TRBJ1-1 TRBV4-2 12 few TGTGCCAGCAGCCAAGGGACAGCTGAAGCTTTCTTT CASSQGTAEAFF
TRBD1 TRBJ2-5 TRBV2 14 NA TGTGCCAGCAGGGGATTGGACAGGAAAGAGACCCAGTACTTC CASRGLDRKETQYF
TRBD1 TRBJ1-1 TRBV28 15 few TGTGCCAGCAGTTCTCCCGGGACAGGGGGCACTGAAGCTTTCTTT CASSSPGTGGTEAFF
TRBD1 TRBJ1-5 TRBV16 14 NA TGTGCCAGCAGTTTCGGACAGGGCCAACAGCCCCAGCATTTT CASSFGQGQQPQHF
NA TRBJ1-5 TRBV15 15 few TGTGCCACCAGCAGAGCTTACGGGGGCAATCAGCCCCAGCATTTT CATSRAYGGNQPQHF
NA TRBJ2-6 TRBV5-6 18 few TGTGCCAGCAGCTGGGGGCCTTTGGGGGACTCTGGGGCCAACGTCCTGACTTTC CASSWGPLGDSGANVLTF
NA TRBJ2-7 TRBV28 12 NA TGTGCCAGCAGTTCCTCAGGTGGCGAGCAGTACTTC CASSSSGGEQYF
TRBD2 TRBJ2-5 TRBV5-6 16 few TGTGCCAGCAGCTTGGGCCCTAGCGGGAACCAAGAGACCCAGTACTTC CASSLGPSGNQETQYF